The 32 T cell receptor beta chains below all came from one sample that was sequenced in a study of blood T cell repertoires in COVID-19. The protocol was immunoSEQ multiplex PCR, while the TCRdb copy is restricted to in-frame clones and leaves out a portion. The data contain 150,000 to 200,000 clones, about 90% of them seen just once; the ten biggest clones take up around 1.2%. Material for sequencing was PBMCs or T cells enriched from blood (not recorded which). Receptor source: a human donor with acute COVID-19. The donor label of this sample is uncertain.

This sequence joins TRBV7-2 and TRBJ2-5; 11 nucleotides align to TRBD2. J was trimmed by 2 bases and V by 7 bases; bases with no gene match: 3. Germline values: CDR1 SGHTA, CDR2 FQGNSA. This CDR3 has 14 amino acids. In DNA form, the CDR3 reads TGTGCCAGCAATGGACTAGCGGGTCAAGAGACCCAGTACTTC. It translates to CASNGLAGQETQYF.

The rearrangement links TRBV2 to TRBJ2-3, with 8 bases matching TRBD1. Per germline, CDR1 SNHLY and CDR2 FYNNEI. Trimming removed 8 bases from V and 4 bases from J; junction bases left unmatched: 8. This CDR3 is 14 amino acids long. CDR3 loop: CASRVQGAADTQYF. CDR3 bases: TGTGCCAGCCGAGTCCAGGGGGCAGCAGATACGCAGTATTTT.

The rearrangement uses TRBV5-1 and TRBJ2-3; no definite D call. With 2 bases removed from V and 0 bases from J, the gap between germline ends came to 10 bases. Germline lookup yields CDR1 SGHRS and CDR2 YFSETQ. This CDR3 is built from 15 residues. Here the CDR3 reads CASSLFPGSTDTQYF. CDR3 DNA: TGCGCCAGCAGCTTATTTCCCGGGAGCACAGATACGCAGTATTTT.

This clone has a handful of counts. CDR3 loop: CASSLEGQGAAEAFF. The CDR3 DNA reads as TGTGCCAGCAGCTTAGAGGGGCAGGGGGCCGCTGAAGCTTTCTTT. The chain combines TRBV5-8 with TRBJ1-1; 8 nucleotides match TRBD1. CDR3 size: 15 residues. J gave up 6 bases and V 2 bases, and 9 bases lay outside the gene matches. Germline V gene sequence: CDR1 SGHTS, CDR2 YDEGEE.

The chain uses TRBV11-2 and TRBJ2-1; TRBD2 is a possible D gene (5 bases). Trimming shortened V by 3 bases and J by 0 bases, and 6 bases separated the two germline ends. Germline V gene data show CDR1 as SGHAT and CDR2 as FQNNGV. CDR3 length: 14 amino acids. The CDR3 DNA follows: TGTGCCAGCAGCTTGGGGAGCTCCTACAATGAGCAGTTCTTC. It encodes CASSLGSSYNEQFF.

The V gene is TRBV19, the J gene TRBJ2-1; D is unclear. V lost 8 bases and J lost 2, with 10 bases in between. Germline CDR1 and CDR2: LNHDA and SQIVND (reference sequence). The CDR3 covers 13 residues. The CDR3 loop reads CASSMHTYNEQFF. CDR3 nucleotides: TGTGCCAGTTCAATGCACACCTACAATGAGCAGTTCTTC.

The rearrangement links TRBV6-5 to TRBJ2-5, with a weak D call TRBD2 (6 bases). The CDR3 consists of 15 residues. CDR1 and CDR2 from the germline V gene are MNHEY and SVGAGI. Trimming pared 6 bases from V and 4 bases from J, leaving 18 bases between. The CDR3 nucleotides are TGTGCCAGCAGCCCCGGGGAGGTGAGGGGAGAGACCCAGTACTTC. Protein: CASSPGEVRGETQYF.

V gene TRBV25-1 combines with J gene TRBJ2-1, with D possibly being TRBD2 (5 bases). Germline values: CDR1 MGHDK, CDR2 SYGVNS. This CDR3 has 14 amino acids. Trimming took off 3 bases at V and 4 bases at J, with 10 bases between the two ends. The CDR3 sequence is CASSDPGIYNEQFF. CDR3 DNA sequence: TGTGCCAGCAGTGACCCGGGGATTTACAATGAGCAGTTCTTC. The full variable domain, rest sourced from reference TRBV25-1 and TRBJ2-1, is EADIYQTPRYLVIGTGKKITLECSQTMGHDKMYWYQQDPGMELHLIHYSYGVNSTEKGDLSSESTVSRIRTEHFPLTLESARPSHTSQYLCASSDPGIYNEQFFGPGTRLTVL.

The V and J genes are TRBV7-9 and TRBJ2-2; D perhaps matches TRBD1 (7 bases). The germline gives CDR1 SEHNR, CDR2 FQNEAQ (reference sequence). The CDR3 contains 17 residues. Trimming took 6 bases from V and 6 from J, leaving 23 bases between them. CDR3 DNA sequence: TGTGCCAGCAGTCAAACCTGGGGCAGGGGGGCGGCCGGGGAGCTGTTTTTT. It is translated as CASSQTWGRGAAGELFF.

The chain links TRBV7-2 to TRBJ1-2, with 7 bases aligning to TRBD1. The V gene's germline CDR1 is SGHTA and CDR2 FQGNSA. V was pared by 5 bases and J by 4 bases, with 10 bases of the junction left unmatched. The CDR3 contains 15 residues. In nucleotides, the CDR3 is TGTGCCAGCAGCCCAACGCTCGGGACAGTCTATGGCTACACCTTC. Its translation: CASSPTLGTVYGYTF.

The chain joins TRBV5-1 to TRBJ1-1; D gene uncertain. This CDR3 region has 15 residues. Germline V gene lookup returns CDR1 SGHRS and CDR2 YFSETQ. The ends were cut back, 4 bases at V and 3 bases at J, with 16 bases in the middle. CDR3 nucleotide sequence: TGCGCCAGCAGCCCCGGCGGAGGTGGCGACACTGAAGCTTTCTTT. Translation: CASSPGGGGDTEAFF.

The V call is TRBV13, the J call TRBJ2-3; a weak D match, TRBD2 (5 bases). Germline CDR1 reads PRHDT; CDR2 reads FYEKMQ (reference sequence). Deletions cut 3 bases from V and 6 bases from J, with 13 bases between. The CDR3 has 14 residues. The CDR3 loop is CASSFGVGSDTQYF. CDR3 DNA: TGTGCCAGCAGCTTCGGGGTCGGCTCGGATACGCAGTATTTT.

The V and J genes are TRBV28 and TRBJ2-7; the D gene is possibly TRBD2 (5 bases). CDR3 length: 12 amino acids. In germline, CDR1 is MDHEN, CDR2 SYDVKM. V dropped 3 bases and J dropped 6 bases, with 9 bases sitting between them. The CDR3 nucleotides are TGTGCCAGCAGTTTGAGGGTCGTCGAGCAGTACTTC. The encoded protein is CASSLRVVEQYF.

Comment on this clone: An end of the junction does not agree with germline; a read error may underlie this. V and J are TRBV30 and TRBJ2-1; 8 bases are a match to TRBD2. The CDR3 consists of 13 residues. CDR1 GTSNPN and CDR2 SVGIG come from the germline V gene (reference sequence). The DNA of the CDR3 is TGTGCCTGGAACCCCCTTGGCGGGGGGCGTGAGGTCTTC. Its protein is CAWNPLGGGREVF.

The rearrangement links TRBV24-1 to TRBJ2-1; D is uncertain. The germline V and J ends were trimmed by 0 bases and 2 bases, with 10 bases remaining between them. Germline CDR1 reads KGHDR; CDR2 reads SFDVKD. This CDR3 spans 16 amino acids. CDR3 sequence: CATSDLSAGTYNEQFF. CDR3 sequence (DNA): TGTGCCACCAGTGATTTGTCTGCAGGTACCTACAATGAGCAGTTCTTC.

Here the CDR3 reads CAWSAGLNTIYF. The CDR3 nucleotides are TGTGCCTGGAGTGCAGGGTTAAACACCATATATTTT. The chain combines TRBV30 with TRBJ1-3; the D gene is possibly TRBD1 (5 bases). This CDR3 comprises 12 residues. Trimming removed 1 base from V and 6 bases from J, with 7 bases in between. Germline CDR1 is GTSNPN and CDR2 is SVGIG (reference sequence).

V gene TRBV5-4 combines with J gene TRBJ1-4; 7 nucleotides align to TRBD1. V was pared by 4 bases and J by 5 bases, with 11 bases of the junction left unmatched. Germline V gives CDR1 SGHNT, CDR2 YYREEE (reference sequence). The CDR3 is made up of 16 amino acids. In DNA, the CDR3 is TGTGCCAGCAGCAAGCCAACCGGGACAGAGAATGAAAAACTGTTTTTT. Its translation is CASSKPTGTENEKLFF.

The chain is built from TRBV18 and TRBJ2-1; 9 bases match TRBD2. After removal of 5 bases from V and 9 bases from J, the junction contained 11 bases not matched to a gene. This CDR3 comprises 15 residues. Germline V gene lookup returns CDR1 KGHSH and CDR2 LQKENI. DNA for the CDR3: TGTGCCAGCTCAGGGATCGGCGGGGGGGCCCTTGAGCAGTTCTTC. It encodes CASSGIGGGALEQFF.

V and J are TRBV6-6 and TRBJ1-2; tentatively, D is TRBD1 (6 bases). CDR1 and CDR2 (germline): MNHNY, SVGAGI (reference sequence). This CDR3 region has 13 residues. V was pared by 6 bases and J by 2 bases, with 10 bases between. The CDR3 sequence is CASSQDRNYGYTF. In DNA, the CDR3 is TGTGCCAGCAGCCAAGACAGGAACTATGGCTACACCTTC.

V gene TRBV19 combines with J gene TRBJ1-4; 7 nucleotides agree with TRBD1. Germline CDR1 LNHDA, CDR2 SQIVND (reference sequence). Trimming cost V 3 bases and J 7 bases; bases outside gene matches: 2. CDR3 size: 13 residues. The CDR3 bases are TGTGCCAGTAGTATTGGGACAGCTGAAAAACTGTTTTTT. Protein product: CASSIGTAEKLFF.

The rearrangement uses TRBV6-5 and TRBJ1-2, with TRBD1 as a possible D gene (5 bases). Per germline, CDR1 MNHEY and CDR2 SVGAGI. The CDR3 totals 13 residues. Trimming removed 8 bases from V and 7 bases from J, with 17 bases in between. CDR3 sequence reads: CASVARAGAGYTF. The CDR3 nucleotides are TGTGCCAGCGTAGCCCGGGCTGGGGCTGGCTACACCTTC.

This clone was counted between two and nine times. The CDR3 DNA sequence: TGTGCCAGCAGCTTGGGCAGGGGAGGCAATCAGCCCCAGCATTTT. Residues: CASSLGRGGNQPQHF. The gene calls are TRBV7-9 and TRBJ1-5; possible D gene TRBD1, 6 bases. Trimming cost V 3 bases and J 2 bases, with 11 bases left between them. The CDR3 has 15 residues. The germline V gene has CDR1 SEHNR and CDR2 FQNEAQ (reference sequence). The full variable domain, completed using reference TRBV7-9 and TRBJ1-5, is DTGVSQNPRHKITKRGQNVTFRCDPISEHNRLYWYRQTLGQGPEFLTYFQNEAQLEKSRLLSDRFSAERPKGSFSTLEIQRTEQGDSAMYLCASSLGRGGNQPQHFGDGTRLSIL.

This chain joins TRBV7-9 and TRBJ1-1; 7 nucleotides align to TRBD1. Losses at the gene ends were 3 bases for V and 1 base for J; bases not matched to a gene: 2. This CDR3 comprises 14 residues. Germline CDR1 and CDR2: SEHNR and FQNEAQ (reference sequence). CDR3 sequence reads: CASSFPGGNTEAFF. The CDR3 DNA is TGTGCCAGCAGCTTCCCAGGGGGGAACACTGAAGCTTTCTTT.

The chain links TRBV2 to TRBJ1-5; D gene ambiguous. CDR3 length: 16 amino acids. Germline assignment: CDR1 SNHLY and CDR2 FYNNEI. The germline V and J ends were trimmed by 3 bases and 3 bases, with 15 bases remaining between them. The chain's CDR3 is CASSDRGLFFNQPQHF. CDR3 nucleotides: TGTGCCAGCAGTGATCGGGGTCTCTTCTTCAATCAGCCCCAGCATTTT.

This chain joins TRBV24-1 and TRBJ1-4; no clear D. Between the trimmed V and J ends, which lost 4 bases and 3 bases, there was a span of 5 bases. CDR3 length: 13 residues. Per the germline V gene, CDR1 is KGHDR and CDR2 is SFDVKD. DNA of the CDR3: TGTGCCACCAGTGACGGTTCTAATGAAAAACTGTTTTTT. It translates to CATSDGSNEKLFF.

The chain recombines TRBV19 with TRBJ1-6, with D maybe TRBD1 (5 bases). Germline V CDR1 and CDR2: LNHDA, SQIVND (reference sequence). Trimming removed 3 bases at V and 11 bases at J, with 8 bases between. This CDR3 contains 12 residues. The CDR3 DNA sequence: TGTGCCAGTAGTATCACGGGGGCACCCCTCCACTTT. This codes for CASSITGAPLHF.

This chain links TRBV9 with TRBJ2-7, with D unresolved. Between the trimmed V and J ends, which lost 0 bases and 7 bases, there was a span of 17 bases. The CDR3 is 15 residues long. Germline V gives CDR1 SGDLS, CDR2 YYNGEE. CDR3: CASSVEPGRIFEQYF. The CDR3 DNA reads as TGTGCCAGCAGCGTAGAACCAGGCCGGATTTTTGAGCAGTACTTC.

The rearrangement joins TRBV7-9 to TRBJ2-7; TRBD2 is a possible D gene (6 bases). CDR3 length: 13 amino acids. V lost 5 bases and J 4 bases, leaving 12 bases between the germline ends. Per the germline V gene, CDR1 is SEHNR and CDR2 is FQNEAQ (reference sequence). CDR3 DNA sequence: TGTGCCAGCAGCCCCCGCGCGGGGTACGAGCAGTACTTC. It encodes CASSPRAGYEQYF.

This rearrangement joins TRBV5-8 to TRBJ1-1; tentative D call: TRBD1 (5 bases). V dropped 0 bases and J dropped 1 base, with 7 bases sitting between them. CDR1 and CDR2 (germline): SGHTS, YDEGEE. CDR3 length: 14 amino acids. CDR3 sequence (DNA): TGTGCCAGCAGCTTGGGACAGCCGAACACTGAAGCTTTCTTT. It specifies CASSLGQPNTEAFF.

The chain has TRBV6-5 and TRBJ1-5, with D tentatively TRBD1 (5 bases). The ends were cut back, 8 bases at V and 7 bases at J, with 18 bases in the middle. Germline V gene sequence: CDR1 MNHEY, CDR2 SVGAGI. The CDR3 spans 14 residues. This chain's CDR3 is CASSPDRIRQPQHF. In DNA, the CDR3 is TGTGCCAGCTCTCCTGACAGAATAAGACAGCCCCAGCATTTT.

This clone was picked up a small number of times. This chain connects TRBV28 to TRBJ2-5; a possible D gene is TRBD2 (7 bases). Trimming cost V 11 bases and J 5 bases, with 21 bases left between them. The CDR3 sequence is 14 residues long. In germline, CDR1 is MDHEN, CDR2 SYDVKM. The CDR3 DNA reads TGTGCCGTCGCCGGGGCGGGGGCCTGGGAGACCCAGTACTTC. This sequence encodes CAVAGAGAWETQYF.

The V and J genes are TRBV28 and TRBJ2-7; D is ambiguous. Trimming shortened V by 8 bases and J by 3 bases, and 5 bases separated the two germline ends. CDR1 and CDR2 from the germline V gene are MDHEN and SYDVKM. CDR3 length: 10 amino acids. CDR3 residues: CASGNYEQYF. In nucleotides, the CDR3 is TGTGCCAGCGGCAACTACGAGCAGTACTTC.